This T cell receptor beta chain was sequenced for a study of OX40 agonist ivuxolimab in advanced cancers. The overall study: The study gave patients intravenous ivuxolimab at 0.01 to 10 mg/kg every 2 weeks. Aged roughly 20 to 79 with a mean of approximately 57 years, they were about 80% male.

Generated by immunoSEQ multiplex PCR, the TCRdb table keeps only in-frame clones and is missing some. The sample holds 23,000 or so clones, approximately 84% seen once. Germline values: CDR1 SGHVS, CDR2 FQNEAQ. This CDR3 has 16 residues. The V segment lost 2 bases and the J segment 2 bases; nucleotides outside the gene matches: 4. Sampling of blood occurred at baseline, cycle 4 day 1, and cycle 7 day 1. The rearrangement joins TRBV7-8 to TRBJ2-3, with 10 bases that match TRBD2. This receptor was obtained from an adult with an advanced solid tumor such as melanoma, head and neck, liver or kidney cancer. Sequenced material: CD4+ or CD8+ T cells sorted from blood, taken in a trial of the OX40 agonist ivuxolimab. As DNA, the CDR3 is TGTGCCAGCAGCTTACCGCTAGCGGGGGCCACAGATACGCAGTATTTT. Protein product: CASSLPLAGATDTQYF.